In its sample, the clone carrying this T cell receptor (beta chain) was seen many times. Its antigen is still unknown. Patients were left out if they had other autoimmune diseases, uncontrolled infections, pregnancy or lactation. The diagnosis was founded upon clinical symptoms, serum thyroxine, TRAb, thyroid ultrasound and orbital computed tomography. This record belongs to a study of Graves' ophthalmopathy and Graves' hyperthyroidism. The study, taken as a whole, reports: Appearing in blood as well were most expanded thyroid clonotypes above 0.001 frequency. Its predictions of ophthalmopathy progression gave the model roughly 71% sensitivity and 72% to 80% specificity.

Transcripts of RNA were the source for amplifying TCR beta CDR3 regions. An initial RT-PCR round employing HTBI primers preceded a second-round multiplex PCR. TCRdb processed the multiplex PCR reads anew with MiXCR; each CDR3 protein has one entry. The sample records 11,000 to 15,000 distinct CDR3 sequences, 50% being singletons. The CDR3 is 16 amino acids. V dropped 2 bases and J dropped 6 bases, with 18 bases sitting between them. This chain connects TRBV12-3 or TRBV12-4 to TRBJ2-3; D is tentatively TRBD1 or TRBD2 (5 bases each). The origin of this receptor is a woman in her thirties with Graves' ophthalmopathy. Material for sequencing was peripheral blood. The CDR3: CASSLISSRDQDTQYF. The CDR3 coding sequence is TGTGCCAGCAGTTTAATTTCTAGCAGGGATCAGGATACGCAGTATTTT.